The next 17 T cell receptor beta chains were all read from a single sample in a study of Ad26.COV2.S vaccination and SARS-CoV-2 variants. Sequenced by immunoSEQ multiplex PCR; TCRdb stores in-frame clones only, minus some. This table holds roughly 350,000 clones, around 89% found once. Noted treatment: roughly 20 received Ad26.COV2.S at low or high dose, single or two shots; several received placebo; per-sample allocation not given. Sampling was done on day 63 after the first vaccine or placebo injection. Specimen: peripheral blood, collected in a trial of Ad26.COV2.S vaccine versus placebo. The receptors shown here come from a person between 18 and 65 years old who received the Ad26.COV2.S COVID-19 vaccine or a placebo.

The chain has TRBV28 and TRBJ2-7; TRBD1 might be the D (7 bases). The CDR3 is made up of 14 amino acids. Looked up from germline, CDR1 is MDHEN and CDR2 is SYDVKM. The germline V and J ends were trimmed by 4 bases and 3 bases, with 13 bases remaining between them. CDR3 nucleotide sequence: TGTGCCAGCAGTTCAGGGGGACTGCTCTACGAGCAGTACTTC. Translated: CASSSGGLLYEQYF.

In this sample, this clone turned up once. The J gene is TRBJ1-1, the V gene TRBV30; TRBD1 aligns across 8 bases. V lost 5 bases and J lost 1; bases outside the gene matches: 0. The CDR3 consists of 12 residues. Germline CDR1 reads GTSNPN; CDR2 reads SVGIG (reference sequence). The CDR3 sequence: CAWGQGNTEAFF. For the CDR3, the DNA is TGTGCCTGGGGACAGGGGAACACTGAAGCTTTCTTT.

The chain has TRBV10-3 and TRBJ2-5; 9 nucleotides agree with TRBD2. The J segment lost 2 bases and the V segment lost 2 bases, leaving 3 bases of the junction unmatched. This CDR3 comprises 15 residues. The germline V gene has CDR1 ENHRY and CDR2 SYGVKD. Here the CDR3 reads CAISEERGVQETQYF. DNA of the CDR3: TGTGCCATCAGTGAGGAGCGGGGGGTTCAAGAGACCCAGTACTTC.

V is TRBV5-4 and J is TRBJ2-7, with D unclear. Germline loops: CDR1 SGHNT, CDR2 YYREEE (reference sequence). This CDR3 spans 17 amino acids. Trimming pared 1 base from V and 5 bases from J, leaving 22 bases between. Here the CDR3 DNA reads TGTGCCAGCAGCTTGCAGTCGCCAGGCCCTAGGAGAAACGAGCAGTACTTC. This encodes CASSLQSPGPRRNEQYF.

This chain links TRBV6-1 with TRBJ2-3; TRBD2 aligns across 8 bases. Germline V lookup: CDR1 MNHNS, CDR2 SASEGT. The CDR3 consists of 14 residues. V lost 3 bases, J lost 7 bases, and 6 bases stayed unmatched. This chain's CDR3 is CASSDAGGVNTQYF. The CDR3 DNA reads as TGTGCCAGCAGTGATGCGGGGGGCGTAAATACGCAGTATTTT.

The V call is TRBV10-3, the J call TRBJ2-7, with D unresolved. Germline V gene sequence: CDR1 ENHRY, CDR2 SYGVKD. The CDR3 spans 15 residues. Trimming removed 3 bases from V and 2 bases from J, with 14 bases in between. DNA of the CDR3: TGTGCCATCAGTGAACCGACCCGGCGGACCTACGAGCAGTACTTC. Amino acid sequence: CAISEPTRRTYEQYF.

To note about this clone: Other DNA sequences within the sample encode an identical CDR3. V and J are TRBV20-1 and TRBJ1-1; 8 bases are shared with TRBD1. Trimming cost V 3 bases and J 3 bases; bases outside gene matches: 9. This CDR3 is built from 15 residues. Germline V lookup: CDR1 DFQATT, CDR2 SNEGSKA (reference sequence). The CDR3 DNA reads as TGCAGTGCTAGTGTAACAGGGGGTGGGGACACTGAAGCTTTCTTT. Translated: CSASVTGGGDTEAFF.

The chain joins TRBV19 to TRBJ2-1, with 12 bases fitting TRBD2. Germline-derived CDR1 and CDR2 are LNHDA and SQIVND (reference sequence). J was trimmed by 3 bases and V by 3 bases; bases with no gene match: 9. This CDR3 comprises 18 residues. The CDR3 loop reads CASSMMTSGRVGYNEQFF. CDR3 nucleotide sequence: TGTGCCAGTAGTATGATGACTAGCGGGAGAGTCGGCTACAATGAGCAGTTCTTC.

CDR3 coding DNA: TGCGCCAGCAGGCAGGACGCAACCGGTGGAAACACCATATATTTT. Translated: CASRQDATGGNTIYF. The rearrangement uses TRBV4-1 and TRBJ1-3; D not certain. The ends were cut back, 6 bases at V and 3 bases at J, with 15 bases in the middle. The CDR3 length is 15 residues. Germline V CDR1 and CDR2: MGHRA, YSYEKL.

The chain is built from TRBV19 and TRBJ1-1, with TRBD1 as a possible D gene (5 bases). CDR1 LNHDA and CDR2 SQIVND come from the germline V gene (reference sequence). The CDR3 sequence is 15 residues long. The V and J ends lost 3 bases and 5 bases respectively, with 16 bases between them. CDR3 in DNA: TGTGCCAGTAGTATGGGGGACCTCCCGGCTACTGAAGCTTTCTTT. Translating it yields CASSMGDLPATEAFF.

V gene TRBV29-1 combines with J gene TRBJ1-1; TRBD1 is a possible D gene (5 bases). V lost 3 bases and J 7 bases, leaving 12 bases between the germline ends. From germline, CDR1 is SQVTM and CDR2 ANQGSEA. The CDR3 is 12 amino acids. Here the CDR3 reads CSVEEGRGEAFF. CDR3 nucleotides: TGCAGCGTTGAGGAGGGTAGGGGTGAAGCTTTCTTT. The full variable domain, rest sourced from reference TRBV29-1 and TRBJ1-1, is SAVISQKPSRDICQRGTSLTIQCQVDSQVTMMFWYRQQPGQSLTLIATANQGSEATYESGFVIDKFPISRPNLTFSTLTVSNMSPEDSSIYLCSVEEGRGEAFFGQGTRLTVV.

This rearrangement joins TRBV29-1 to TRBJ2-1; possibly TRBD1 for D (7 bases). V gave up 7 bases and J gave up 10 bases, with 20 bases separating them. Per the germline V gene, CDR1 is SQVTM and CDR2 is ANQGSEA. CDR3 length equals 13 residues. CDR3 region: CSAPSEGAREQFF. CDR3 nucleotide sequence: TGCAGCGCCCCTTCGGAGGGGGCGCGGGAGCAGTTCTTC.

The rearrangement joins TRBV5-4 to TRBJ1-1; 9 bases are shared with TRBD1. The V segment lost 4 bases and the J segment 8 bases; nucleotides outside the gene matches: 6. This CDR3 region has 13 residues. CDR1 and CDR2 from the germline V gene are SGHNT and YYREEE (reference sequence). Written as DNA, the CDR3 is TGTGCCAGCAGCCTAAACAGGGGGCAGGAAGCTTTCTTT. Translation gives CASSLNRGQEAFF.

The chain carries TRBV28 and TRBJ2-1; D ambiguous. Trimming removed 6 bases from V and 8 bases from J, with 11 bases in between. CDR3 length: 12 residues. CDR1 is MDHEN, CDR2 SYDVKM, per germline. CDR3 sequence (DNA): TGTGCCAGCAGCTTACAGTCGCATGAGCAGTTCTTC. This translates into CASSLQSHEQFF.

The CDR3 sequence: CASSFKWPSGSGQETQYF. DNA for the CDR3: TGTGCCAGCAGTTTCAAGTGGCCTAGCGGGAGTGGGCAAGAGACCCAGTACTTC. V usage is TRBV28 and J usage is TRBJ2-5, with 10 bases identical to TRBD2. This CDR3 has 18 residues. J was trimmed by 2 bases and V by 3 bases; bases with no gene match: 12. Germline loops: CDR1 MDHEN, CDR2 SYDVKM.

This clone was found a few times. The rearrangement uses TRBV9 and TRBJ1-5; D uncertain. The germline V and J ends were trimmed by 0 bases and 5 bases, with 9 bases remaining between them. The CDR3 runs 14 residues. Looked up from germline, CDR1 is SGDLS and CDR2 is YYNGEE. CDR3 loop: CASSVADGDQPQHF. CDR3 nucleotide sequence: TGTGCCAGCAGCGTAGCGGACGGAGATCAGCCCCAGCATTTT.

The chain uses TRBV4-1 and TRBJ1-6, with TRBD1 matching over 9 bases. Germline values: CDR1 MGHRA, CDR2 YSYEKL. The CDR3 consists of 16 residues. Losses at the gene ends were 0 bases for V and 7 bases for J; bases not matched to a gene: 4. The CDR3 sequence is CASSQDRGTGNSPLHF. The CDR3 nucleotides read TGCGCCAGCAGCCAAGATCGTGGGACAGGGAATTCACCCCTCCACTTT.